The 24 T cell receptor beta chains below were found in one sample sequenced in a study of memory CD4+ T cells and cytomegalovirus serostatus. The method was immunoSEQ multiplex PCR; TCRdb's version includes in-frame clones alone and lacks a portion of them. Of about 92,000 clones in the sample, 80% were seen once. The sort gate was single viable CD3+CD4+CD8-CD45RO+ cells for memory CD4+ T cells. The sequenced sample consisted of memory CD4+ T cells from blood. The source is an adult in good health and CMV-seropositive.

This chain links TRBV6-1 with TRBJ1-2; weak D call: TRBD1 (6 bases). Trimming left V 8 bases short and J 3 bases short, with 19 bases between. Germline loops: CDR1 MNHNS, CDR2 SASEGT. This CDR3 region has 15 residues. CDR3 region: CASLKGGAEDYGYTF. The CDR3 nucleotides are TGTGCCAGCCTTAAAGGGGGGGCTGAGGACTATGGCTACACCTTC.

The chain couples TRBV5-1 to TRBJ2-5, with D possibly being TRBD2 (6 bases). V was trimmed by 3 bases and J by 5 bases, leaving 17 bases between them. Germline V lookup: CDR1 SGHRS, CDR2 YFSETQ. CDR3 length: 15 residues. DNA of the CDR3: TGCGCCAGCAGCTCGACGGGGACTTTAGGGGAGACCCAGTACTTC. Its protein is CASSSTGTLGETQYF.

The gene calls are TRBV5-5 and TRBJ2-5; TRBD1 matches at 8 bases. CDR3 length: 14 amino acids. Per the germline V gene, CDR1 is SGHKS and CDR2 is YYEKEE (reference sequence). The J segment lost 1 base and the V segment lost 4 bases, leaving 3 bases of the junction unmatched. In DNA form, the CDR3 reads TGTGCCAGCAGCGGACAGGGCTCCCAAGAGACCCAGTACTTC. It encodes CASSGQGSQETQYF.

The genes are TRBV6-1 and TRBJ2-7, with unresolved D. V was clipped by 3 bases and J by 0 bases, with 9 bases between them. Per germline, CDR1 MNHNS and CDR2 SASEGT. The CDR3 loop spans 14 amino acids. The CDR3 spells CASSDYFDSYEQYF. As DNA, the CDR3 is TGTGCCAGCAGTGACTACTTCGACTCCTACGAGCAGTACTTC.

V gene TRBV7-8 combines with J gene TRBJ2-5; D remains unclear. V was cut by 1 base and J by 2 bases, with 5 bases left in between. CDR3 length: 13 amino acids. Germline lookup yields CDR1 SGHVS and CDR2 FQNEAQ. CDR3 loop: CASSLETQETQYF. Written as DNA, the CDR3 is TGTGCCAGCAGCTTAGAGACACAAGAGACCCAGTACTTC.

V usage is TRBV10-3 and J usage is TRBJ2-5; D might be TRBD1 (5 bases). The CDR3 contains 15 residues. V was trimmed by 2 bases and J by 2 bases, leaving 12 bases between them. Germline assignment: CDR1 ENHRY and CDR2 SYGVKD. The CDR3 DNA reads TGTGCCATCAGTGAGCTGGGGCCCATACAAGAGACCCAGTACTTC. Amino acid sequence: CAISELGPIQETQYF.

The chain combines TRBV7-2 with TRBJ1-1, with D maybe TRBD1 (5 bases). Trimming cost V 7 bases and J 7 bases, with 19 bases left between them. This CDR3 spans 14 amino acids. Germline lookup yields CDR1 SGHTA and CDR2 FQGNSA. For the CDR3, the DNA is TGTGCCAGCAACCAAGGAAGGACAAGGGGTGAAGCTTTCTTT. As protein: CASNQGRTRGEAFF.

The gene calls are TRBV10-2 and TRBJ2-2; D gene uncertain. This CDR3 has 12 amino acids. The germline gives CDR1 WSHSY, CDR2 SAAADI. Trimming removed 3 bases from V and 8 bases from J, with 7 bases in between. The CDR3 reads CASSDGWGELFF. In nucleotides, the CDR3 is TGCGCCAGCAGTGACGGGTGGGGGGAGCTGTTTTTT.

This clone was seen more than once but under ten times. This chain joins TRBV20-1 and TRBJ2-1; D ambiguous. The CDR3 has 10 residues. Germline CDR1 and CDR2: DFQATT and SNEGSKA (reference sequence). V lost 6 bases and J lost 5, with 5 bases in between. The DNA for the CDR3 is TGCAGTGCCACCAACAATGAGCAGTTCTTC. It yields the protein CSATNNEQFF.

The V and J genes are TRBV7-9 and TRBJ2-1; TRBD2 is a possible D gene (5 bases). Germline V lookup: CDR1 SEHNR, CDR2 FQNEAQ (reference sequence). The CDR3 contains 13 residues. The V and J ends lost 5 bases and 5 bases respectively, with 10 bases between them. The CDR3 DNA is TGTGCCAGCAGCGGGATCGGGGACAATGAGCAGTTCTTC. Translating gives CASSGIGDNEQFF.

The chain joins TRBV7-6 to TRBJ2-3, with 9 bases fitting TRBD2. The CDR3 has 15 amino acids. The V and J ends lost 5 bases and 0 bases, in that order; junction bases with no gene match: 3. Germline V CDR1 and CDR2: SGHVS, FNYEAQ. CDR3: CASSPLAGSTDTQYF. In DNA, the CDR3 is TGTGCCAGCAGCCCCCTAGCGGGAAGCACAGATACGCAGTATTTT.

The chain has TRBV5-6 and TRBJ2-1, with 7 bases aligning to TRBD2. The J segment lost 4 bases and the V segment lost 2 bases, leaving 6 bases of the junction unmatched. Per germline, CDR1 SGHDT and CDR2 YYEEEE. The CDR3 covers 15 residues. This chain's CDR3 is CASSFGRDAYNEQFF. CDR3 bases: TGTGCCAGCAGCTTTGGGAGGGACGCATACAATGAGCAGTTCTTC.

The chain carries TRBV7-8 and TRBJ1-4, with 9 bases identical to TRBD1. V shed 2 bases, J shed 8 bases, and the junction held 12 bases outside the gene matches. The CDR3 has 17 residues. Germline assignment: CDR1 SGHVS and CDR2 FQNEAQ. The CDR3 loop is CASSLFSLGQGPEKLFF. In DNA form, the CDR3 reads TGTGCCAGCAGCTTATTTTCTTTGGGACAGGGACCCGAAAAACTGTTTTTT. Complete variable domain (other parts from reference TRBV7-8 and TRBJ1-4): GAGVSQSPRYKVAKRGQDVALRCDPISGHVSLFWYQQALGQGPEFLTYFQNEAQLDKSGLPSDRFFAERPEGSVSTLKIQRTQQEDSAVYLCASSLFSLGQGPEKLFFGSGTQLSVL.

The chain is built from TRBV4-3 and TRBJ2-2; D may match TRBD1 or TRBD2 (5 bases each). Trimming cost V 4 bases and J 1 base, with 7 bases left between them. This CDR3 contains 14 residues. Per germline, CDR1 LGHNA and CDR2 YSLEER. Here the CDR3 DNA reads TGCGCCAGCAGCCCGGGACGGAACACCGGGGAGCTGTTTTTT. It specifies CASSPGRNTGELFF.

This clone turned up a few times. The chain links TRBV18 to TRBJ2-5, with D possibly being TRBD1 (6 bases). The CDR3 is 13 residues long. CDR1 and CDR2 from the germline V gene are KGHSH and LQKENI. Trimming cost V 10 bases and J 1 base, with 13 bases left between them. In DNA form, the CDR3 reads TGTGCCAACTCCGGACAGTCCCAAGAGACCCAGTACTTC. The encoded protein is CANSGQSQETQYF. Full variable domain (remainder filled in from reference TRBV18 and TRBJ2-5): NAGVMQNPRHLVRRRGQEARLRCSPMKGHSHVYWYRQLPEEGLKFMVYLQKENIIDESGMPKERFSAEFPKEGPSILRIQQVVRGDSAAYFCANSGQSQETQYFGPGTRLLVL.

V is TRBV28 and J is TRBJ2-3, with a possible D match to TRBD2 (5 bases). The germline gives CDR1 MDHEN, CDR2 SYDVKM. The CDR3 runs 16 residues. V lost 6 bases and J lost 1, with 17 bases in between. Here the CDR3 reads CASRYRGRGGTDTQYF. The CDR3 bases are TGTGCCAGCAGGTATAGAGGGCGCGGTGGCACAGATACGCAGTATTTT.

V and J are TRBV28 and TRBJ1-1; D may be TRBD1 (5 bases). V lost 5 bases, J lost 10 bases, and 20 bases lay in between. The germline gives CDR1 MDHEN, CDR2 SYDVKM. The CDR3 sequence is 14 residues long. The CDR3 sequence: CASSTSGLLRGAFF. In DNA, the CDR3 is TGTGCCAGCAGTACTTCAGGGTTGTTACGTGGAGCTTTCTTT.

This chain links TRBV7-2 with TRBJ2-1; 7 nucleotides match TRBD1. The CDR3 is 15 residues long. The germline V gene has CDR1 SGHTA and CDR2 FQGNSA. V lost 5 bases to trimming and J lost 3 bases; unmatched junction nucleotides: 7. The CDR3 DNA is TGTGCCAGCAGCCCGAGGACAGGCGACTACAATGAGCAGTTCTTC. It yields the protein CASSPRTGDYNEQFF. The entire variable domain, with the rest obtained from reference TRBV7-2 and TRBJ2-1, is as follows: GAGVSQSPSNKVTEKGKDVELRCDPISGHTALYWYRQSLGQGLEFLIYFQGNSAPDKSGLPSDRFSAERTGGSVSTLTIQRTQQEDSAVYLCASSPRTGDYNEQFFGPGTRLTVL.

This clone showed up just once. This chain uses TRBV15 with TRBJ1-5; 7 positions agree with TRBD1. Trimming removed 1 base from V and 3 bases from J; junction bases left unmatched: 6. CDR1 is LNHNV and CDR2 is YYDKDF in the germline V gene (reference sequence). The CDR3 loop spans 16 amino acids. The CDR3 DNA follows: TGTGCCACCAGCAGAGGGGGGACAGCCTCCAATCAGCCCCAGCATTTT. It is translated as CATSRGGTASNQPQHF.

The J gene is TRBJ1-3, the V gene TRBV19; D possibly corresponds to TRBD1 (5 bases). V was clipped by 7 bases and J by 7 bases, with 23 bases between them. The CDR3 spans 16 residues. Germline V lookup: CDR1 LNHDA, CDR2 SQIVND (reference sequence). Here the CDR3 reads CASIAAGTARGNTIYF. As DNA, the CDR3 is TGTGCCAGTATCGCGGCGGGAACGGCTAGGGGCAACACCATATATTTT.

The V and J genes are TRBV28 and TRBJ2-7; 7 bases are shared with TRBD1. The germline CDR1 and CDR2 sequences are MDHEN and SYDVKM. V gave up 6 bases and J gave up 6 bases; unmatched junction bases: 5. The CDR3 contains 12 residues. This chain's CDR3 is CASSPQGTEQYF. CDR3 in DNA: TGTGCCAGCAGCCCACAGGGGACCGAGCAGTACTTC.

In this sample, this clone turned up once. The chain is built from TRBV14 and TRBJ2-3; D is undetermined. Trimming took 0 bases from V and 9 from J, leaving 7 bases between them. CDR3 length: 12 residues. Germline CDR1 reads SGHDN; CDR2 reads FVKESK. The DNA for the CDR3 is TGTGCCAGCAGCCAAGATCGTAGAACGCAGTATTTT. It specifies CASSQDRRTQYF.

The chain uses TRBV5-1 and TRBJ1-5; weak D call: TRBD1 (5 bases). The CDR3 loop spans 15 amino acids. Germline CDR1 SGHRS, CDR2 YFSETQ. V shed 1 base and J shed 8 bases, with 16 bases lying between them. The CDR3 region has the DNA TGCGCCAGCAGCTTGTGGGGCACGGGAAGGGAGCCCCAGCATTTT. This sequence encodes CASSLWGTGREPQHF. Full variable domain (rest looked up from reference TRBV5-1 and TRBJ1-5): KAGVTQTPRYLIKTRGQQVTLSCSPISGHRSVSWYQQTPGQGLQFLFEYFSETQRNKGNFPGRFSGRQFSNSRSEMNVSTLELGDSALYLCASSLWGTGREPQHFGDGTRLSIL.

This chain joins TRBV7-2 and TRBJ2-5, with a possible D match to TRBD2 (7 bases). V lost 5 bases and J lost 5, with 18 bases in between. Germline CDR1 is SGHTA and CDR2 is FQGNSA. This CDR3 is built from 15 residues. The CDR3 region is CASSPGPGGGETQYF. The CDR3 DNA sequence: TGTGCCAGCAGCCCGGGGCCGGGGGGCGGGGAGACCCAGTACTTC.